The present TCR beta chain was sequenced within a study of blood T cells in healthy people across ages. Study results and limitations: Whereas aged donors had fewer naive CD4+ cells, long-lived donors had more of them and higher diversity.

Then a second PCR, running about 6 to 12 cycles, was carried out with a sample-barcoded 5' primer and a J-beta primer mix. MiXCR was run by TCRdb on the 5' RACE reads, yielding one entry per CDR3 protein. The data show roughly 640,000 distinct CDR3 sequences, under 30% seen once. A note on this clonotype: The antigen is not known.

The sequenced sample was blood. This clonotype was obtained from a woman aged 80 or older in good health.

DNA for the CDR3: TGTGCCAGCAGTACATCGGGTCATAGCAATCAGCCCCAGCATTTT. As protein: CASSTSGHSNQPQHF. The rearrangement uses TRBV6-6 and TRBJ1-5, with D hard to call. The CDR3 runs 15 residues. V lost 5 bases and J 0 bases, leaving 11 bases between the germline ends. Germline V CDR1 and CDR2: MNHNY, SVGAGI (reference sequence).